This T cell receptor beta chain is drawn from a study of blood T cell repertoires in COVID-19 (dated by TCRdb to 2020 to 2022). About the full investigation: Collaborator samples came from the United States, Italy and Spain and covered acute and convalescent phases of COVID-19. The material from the prospective study consisted of cDNA or gDNA derived from T cells, B-cell-depleted T cells, or PBMCs. Deeply sampled blood TCRbeta repertoires from subjects exposed to, actively infected with, or recovered from COVID-19 were included in the dataset. The repertoires were released in a freely available public database meant as a resource for research on the immune response to SARS-CoV-2. Samples were obtained from the ongoing ImmuneRACE study (first 160 participants) and from over a thousand subjects provided by 6 global collaborators. A de-identified subject ID, COVID-19 status, age in years and sex were almost always included in the sample metadata. Where available, HLA class I and class II types were obtained from metadata supplied by the sample provider rather than from assay-based typing. Beyond this particular receptor, the publication reports: How much clinical and demographic metadata was included differed by source and by participant, and the metadata was provided uncurated.

Counted from cysteine to phenylalanine, this CDR3 has 15 amino acids. The kept DNA is CDR3 alone, 45 bases in frame from the first base. CDR1 SGHRS and CDR2 YFSETQ were looked up in the germline V gene. The V end gives up 4 bases and the J end 2 bases, leaving 4 bases in the junction not matched to a gene. Note on this clone: The antigen it recognizes is unknown. Nothing much larger sits one base from this clone, and base qualities are not available.

TCRbeta CDR3 regions were amplified from genomic DNA by means of the immunoSEQ Assay, a bias-controlled multiplex PCR. The study's own analysis went as follows. The number of nucleated cells in each sample was estimated by amplification of reference gene primers within the assay. Sequence reads were collapsed and filtered to measure the absolute abundance of every unique TCRbeta CDR3 rearrangement. For each sample, productive Simpson clonality was calculated by taking the square root of Simpson's diversity index across productive rearrangements. The immuneACCESS repertoire file appears here via TCRdb, limited to in-frame rearrangements. These files lack a portion of the clones; in checked studies, under half of the deficit traces to unresolved V genes, and the cause of the others is not known. The V and J calls and clone size are taken from that table; D and trimming were inferred from the DNA. The sample table contains about 300,000 clones; only one count was recorded for more than 80% of them. Around 6.6% of the sample is in the top ten clones.

Samples from volunteer blood donors who had recovered from COVID-19 were contributed by a second Seattle source. The collaborating institutions used their own protocols to collect whole blood in K2EDTA tubes. Collaborator samples were shipped for TCRbeta analysis as frozen whole blood, isolated PBMCs, or DNA extracted from either sample type. This clonotype was sampled from a man in his late teens or twenties who had recovered from COVID-19. The specimen sequenced was peripheral blood. Recombination joined TRBV5-1 with TRBJ2-2, with TRBD1 matching 8 junction bases. The DNA sequence is given as TGCGCCAGCAGCCCAACAGGGGGAAACACCGGGGAGCTGTTTTTT. Protein translation: CASSPTGGNTGELFF. Supplemented by the reference TRBV5-1 and TRBJ2-2 proteins around the CDR3, the complete variable domain is KAGVTQTPRYLIKTRGQQVTLSCSPISGHRSVSWYQQTPGQGLQFLFEYFSETQRNKGNFPGRFSGRQFSNSRSEMNVSTLELGDSALYLCASSPTGGNTGELFFGEGSRLTVL.